The 14 T cell receptor beta chains reported below all come from one sample, sequenced in a study of memory B cells and T cells in multiple sclerosis. The repertoire was sequenced with immunoSEQ multiplex PCR; TCRdb's copy has only in-frame clones and lacks some. The sample shows about 45,000 clones, roughly four fifths of them seen only once. Their recognized antigens are unknown. Separate sequencing covered autoproliferating (CFSE-dim) and non-proliferating (CFSE-high) T cells from stimulus-free culture. Cultures began with fewer than 5.5x10^7 CFSE-labeled PBMCs, unstimulated for about 7 days, with replicate wells pooled. Sequencing was performed on PBMCs from blood kept in culture. The receptors were sampled from a human donor with multiple sclerosis.

The V gene is TRBV19, the J gene TRBJ1-6; D perhaps matches TRBD1 (5 bases). V was clipped by 7 bases and J by 7 bases, with 20 bases between them. This CDR3 has 16 residues. The germline gives CDR1 LNHDA, CDR2 SQIVND (reference sequence). The CDR3 is CASTPMGGIGNSPLHF. CDR3 nucleotides: TGTGCCAGTACCCCAATGGGGGGAATCGGGAATTCACCCCTCCACTTT.

This chain links TRBV28 with TRBJ1-6; the D is unclear. CDR3 length: 15 residues. Germline assignment: CDR1 MDHEN and CDR2 SYDVKM. Trimming took 3 bases from V and 7 from J, leaving 13 bases between them. CDR3 sequence: CASSLDWVGNSPLHF. The CDR3, as DNA: TGTGCCAGCAGTTTGGACTGGGTGGGGAATTCACCCCTCCACTTT.

V usage is TRBV4-1 and J usage is TRBJ1-2; tentatively, D is TRBD1 (5 bases). Germline CDR1 and CDR2: MGHRA and YSYEKL. V was shortened by 0 bases and J by 4 bases, with 21 bases between the two germline ends. The CDR3 consists of 18 residues. CDR3 region: CASSQDRGGTNPGYGYTF. CDR3 sequence (DNA): TGCGCCAGCAGCCAAGATCGGGGCGGAACCAACCCCGGCTATGGCTACACCTTC.

CDR3 amino acids: CASSSTVYTEAFF. As DNA, the CDR3 is TGTGCCAGCAGCTCCACAGTTTATACTGAAGCTTTCTTT. The genes are TRBV28 and TRBJ1-1, with D uncertain. V was trimmed by 6 bases and J by 5 bases, leaving 13 bases between them. The CDR3 length is 13 residues. CDR1 MDHEN and CDR2 SYDVKM come from the germline V gene.

The V and J genes are TRBV7-2 and TRBJ1-2; D is possibly TRBD1 (5 bases). Trimming left V 1 base short and J 3 bases short, with 9 bases between. CDR1 is SGHTA and CDR2 is FQGNSA in the germline V gene. The CDR3 has 14 amino acids. The CDR3 region is CASSLVSRDYGYTF. The DNA of the CDR3 is TGTGCCAGCAGCTTAGTATCCAGGGACTATGGCTACACCTTC.

This chain's CDR3 is CASSQGVNPGLVTDTQYF. CDR3 coding DNA: TGTGCCAGCAGCCAAGGGGTGAACCCGGGACTAGTTACAGATACGCAGTATTTT. The chain couples TRBV4-2 to TRBJ2-3; 8 bases map to TRBD2. The J segment lost 3 bases and the V segment lost 1 base, leaving 12 bases of the junction unmatched. The germline V gene encodes CDR1 LGHNA and CDR2 YNFKEQ. This CDR3 is built from 18 residues.

The chain uses TRBV7-9 and TRBJ1-2; D ambiguous. V gave up 1 base and J gave up 2 bases, with 5 bases separating them. CDR3 length equals 13 residues. The germline V gene has CDR1 SEHNR and CDR2 FQNEAQ (reference sequence). The CDR3 loop reads CASSLGANYGYTF. CDR3 DNA sequence: TGTGCCAGCAGCTTAGGGGCAAACTATGGCTACACCTTC. The full variable domain, in which reference TRBV7-9 and TRBJ1-2 provide the parts outside the CDR3, is DTGVSQNPRHKITKRGQNVTFRCDPISEHNRLYWYRQTLGQGPEFLTYFQNEAQLEKSRLLSDRFSAERPKGSFSTLEIQRTEQGDSAMYLCASSLGANYGYTFGSGTRLTVV.

The chain links TRBV30 to TRBJ1-2; 7 nucleotides match TRBD1. The length of the CDR3 is 14 residues. Germline V gives CDR1 GTSNPN, CDR2 SVGIG (reference sequence). The J segment lost 7 bases and the V segment lost 6 bases, leaving 14 bases of the junction unmatched. The CDR3 DNA reads TGTGCCTGCACACCCCCGGGACAGATGCGTGGCTACACCTTC. It codes for CACTPPGQMRGYTF.

This clone appeared once. The V gene is TRBV4-2, the J gene TRBJ2-7, with D perhaps TRBD2 (5 bases). This CDR3 has 16 amino acids. CDR1 is LGHNA and CDR2 is YNFKEQ in the germline V gene. V dropped 4 bases and J dropped 0 bases, with 16 bases sitting between them. The CDR3 nucleotides read TGTGCCAGCAGCCTGCGCCAGGACTCCAGCTCCTACGAGCAGTACTTC. Its protein product is CASSLRQDSSSYEQYF.

The J gene is TRBJ1-2, the V gene TRBV10-2, with D maybe TRBD1 (6 bases). The CDR3 is made up of 15 amino acids. Trimming removed 1 base at V and 10 bases at J, with 19 bases between. From germline, CDR1 is WSHSY and CDR2 SAAADI. This chain's CDR3 is CASSELGGQGKNYTF. In DNA form, the CDR3 reads TGCGCCAGCAGTGAGTTAGGGGGGCAGGGAAAGAACTACACCTTC.

About this clone: Compared with germline, one end of the junction differs, possibly owing to a read error. The chain uses TRBV9 and TRBJ2-3; 13 bases are shared with TRBD2. This CDR3 contains 16 residues. Germline V CDR1 and CDR2: SGDLS, YYNGEE. CDR3 bases: TGTGCCAGCAGCGTAACTAGCGGGGGGGCCTCAGATACACAGTATTTT. This sequence encodes CASSVTSGGASDTQYF.

In its sample, this clone was seen a few times. The gene calls are TRBV5-5 and TRBJ2-2; tentative D call: TRBD1 (5 bases). This CDR3 is built from 15 residues. Germline loops: CDR1 SGHKS, CDR2 YYEKEE (reference sequence). Trimming left V 2 bases short and J 2 bases short, with 10 bases between. Written as DNA, the CDR3 is TGTGCCAGCAGCTTAGTGGACACTAACACCGGGGAGCTGTTTTTT. Residues: CASSLVDTNTGELFF.

This clone turned up a few times. CDR3 loop: CASSLLRDRVGNTIYF. The CDR3 DNA reads TGTGCCAGCAGCTTACTGCGGGACAGGGTCGGAAACACCATATATTTT. The rearrangement links TRBV7-2 to TRBJ1-3; TRBD1 aligns across 9 bases. The CDR3 runs 16 residues. Germline V gene lookup returns CDR1 SGHTA and CDR2 FQGNSA. V dropped 2 bases and J dropped 4; count of bases not matched to a gene: 6.

The rearrangement uses TRBV7-3 and TRBJ2-1; D is unresolved. This CDR3 comprises 14 residues. V gave up 4 bases and J gave up 6 bases, with 13 bases separating them. The V gene's germline CDR1 is SGHTA and CDR2 FQGTGA. DNA of the CDR3: TGTGCCAGCAGCTCTTATGGCTCGTTCAATGAGCAGTTCTTC. The encoded protein is CASSSYGSFNEQFF.